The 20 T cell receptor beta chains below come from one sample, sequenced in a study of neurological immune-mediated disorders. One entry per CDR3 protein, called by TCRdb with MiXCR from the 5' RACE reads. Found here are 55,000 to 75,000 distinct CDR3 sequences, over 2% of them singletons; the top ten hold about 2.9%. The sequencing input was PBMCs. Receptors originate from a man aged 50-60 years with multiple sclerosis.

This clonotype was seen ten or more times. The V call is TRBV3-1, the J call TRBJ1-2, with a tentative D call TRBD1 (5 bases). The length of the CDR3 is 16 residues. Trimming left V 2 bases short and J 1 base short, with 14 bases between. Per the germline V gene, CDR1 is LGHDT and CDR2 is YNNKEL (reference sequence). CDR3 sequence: CASSQTWDWHNYGYTF. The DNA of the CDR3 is TGTGCCAGCAGCCAAACATGGGACTGGCATAACTATGGCTACACCTTC.

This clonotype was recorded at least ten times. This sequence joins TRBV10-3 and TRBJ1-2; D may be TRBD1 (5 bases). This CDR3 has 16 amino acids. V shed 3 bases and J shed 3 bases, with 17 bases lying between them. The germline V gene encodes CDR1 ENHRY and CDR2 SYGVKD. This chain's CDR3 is CAISDKGLGKDYGYTF. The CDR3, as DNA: TGTGCCATCAGTGATAAGGGGCTTGGTAAGGACTATGGCTACACCTTC.

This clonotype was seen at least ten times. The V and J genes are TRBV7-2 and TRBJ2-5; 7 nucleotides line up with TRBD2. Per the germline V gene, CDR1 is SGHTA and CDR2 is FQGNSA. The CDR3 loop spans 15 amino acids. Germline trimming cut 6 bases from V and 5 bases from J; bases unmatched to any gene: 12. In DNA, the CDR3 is TGTGCCAGCAGACCCAGCGGGGCCGCGGCGGAGACCCAGTACTTC. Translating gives CASRPSGAAAETQYF.

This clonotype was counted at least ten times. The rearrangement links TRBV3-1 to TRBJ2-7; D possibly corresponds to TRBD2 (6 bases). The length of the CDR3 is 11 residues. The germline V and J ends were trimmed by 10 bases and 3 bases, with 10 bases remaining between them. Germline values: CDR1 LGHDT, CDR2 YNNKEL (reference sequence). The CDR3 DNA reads TGTGCCACCGGAGGGATCTACGAGCAGTACTTC. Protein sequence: CATGGIYEQYF.

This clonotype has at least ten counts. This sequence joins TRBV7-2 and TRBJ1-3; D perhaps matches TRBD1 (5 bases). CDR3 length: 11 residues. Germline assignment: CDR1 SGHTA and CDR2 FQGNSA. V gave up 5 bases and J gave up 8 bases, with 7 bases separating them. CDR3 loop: CASSDSHTIYF. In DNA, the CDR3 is TGTGCCAGCAGCGACAGTCACACCATATATTTT.

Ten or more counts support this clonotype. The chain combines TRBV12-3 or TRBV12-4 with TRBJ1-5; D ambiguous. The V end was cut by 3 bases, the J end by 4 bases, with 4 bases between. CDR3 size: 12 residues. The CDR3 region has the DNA TGTGCCAGCAGTTTGCTGAATCAGCCCCAGCATTTT. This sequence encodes CASSLLNQPQHF.

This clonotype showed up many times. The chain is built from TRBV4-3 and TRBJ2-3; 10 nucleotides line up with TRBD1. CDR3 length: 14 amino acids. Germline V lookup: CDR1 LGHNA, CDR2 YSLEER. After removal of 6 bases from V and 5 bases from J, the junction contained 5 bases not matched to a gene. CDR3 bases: TGCGCCAGCAGTACTTGGACAGGGGGAGATACGCAGTATTTT. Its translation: CASSTWTGGDTQYF.

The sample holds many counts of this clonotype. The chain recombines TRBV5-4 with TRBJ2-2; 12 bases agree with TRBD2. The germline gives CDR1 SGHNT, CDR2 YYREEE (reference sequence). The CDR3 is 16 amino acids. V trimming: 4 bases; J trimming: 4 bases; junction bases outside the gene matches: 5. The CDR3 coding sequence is TGTGCCAGCAGCGGACTAGCGGGGTCGGGCACCGGGGAGCTGTTTTTT. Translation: CASSGLAGSGTGELFF.

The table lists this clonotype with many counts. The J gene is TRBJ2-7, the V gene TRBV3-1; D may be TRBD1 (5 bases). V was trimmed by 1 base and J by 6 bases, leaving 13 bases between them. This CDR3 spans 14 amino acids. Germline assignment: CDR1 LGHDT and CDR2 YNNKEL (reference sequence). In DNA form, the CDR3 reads TGTGCCAGCAGCCAAGCAGGAAGCAGGGTCGAGCAGTACTTC. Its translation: CASSQAGSRVEQYF.

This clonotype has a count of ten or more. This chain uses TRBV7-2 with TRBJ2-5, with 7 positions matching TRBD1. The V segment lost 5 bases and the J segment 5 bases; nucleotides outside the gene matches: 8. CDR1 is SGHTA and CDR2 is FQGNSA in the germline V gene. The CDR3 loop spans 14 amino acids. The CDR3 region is CASSRGQARETQYF. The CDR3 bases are TGTGCCAGCAGCCGCGGACAGGCTCGGGAGACCCAGTACTTC.

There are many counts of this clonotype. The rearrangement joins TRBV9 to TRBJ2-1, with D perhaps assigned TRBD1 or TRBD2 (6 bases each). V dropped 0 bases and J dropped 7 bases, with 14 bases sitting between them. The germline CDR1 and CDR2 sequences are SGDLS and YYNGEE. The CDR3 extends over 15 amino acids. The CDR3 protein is CASSVDGGPLNEQFF. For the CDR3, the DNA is TGTGCCAGCAGCGTAGACGGGGGCCCCTTGAATGAGCAGTTCTTC.

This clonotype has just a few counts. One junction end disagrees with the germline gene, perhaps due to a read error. In nucleotides, the CDR3 is TGCGCCAGCAGCCAAGATAGGTCCCTACACGTAAAGACCCAGAATTTT. Its translation: CASSQDRSLHVKTQNF. J is TRBJ1-5 and V is TRBV4-3; no firm D call. The CDR3 has 16 residues. The germline V gene has CDR1 LGHNA and CDR2 YSLEER.

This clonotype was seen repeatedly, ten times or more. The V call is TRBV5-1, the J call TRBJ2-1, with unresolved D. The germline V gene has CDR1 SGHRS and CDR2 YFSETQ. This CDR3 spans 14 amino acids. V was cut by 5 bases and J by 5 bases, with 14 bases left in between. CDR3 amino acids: CASSARVDDNEQFF. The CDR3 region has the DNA TGCGCCAGCAGTGCAAGGGTGGATGACAATGAGCAGTTCTTC.

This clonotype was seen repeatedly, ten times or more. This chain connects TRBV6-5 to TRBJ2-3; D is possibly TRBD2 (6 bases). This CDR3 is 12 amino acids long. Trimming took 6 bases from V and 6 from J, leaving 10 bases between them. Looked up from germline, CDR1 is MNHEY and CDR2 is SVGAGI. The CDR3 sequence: CASRDTSDTQYF. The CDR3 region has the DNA TGTGCCAGCAGGGATACTAGCGATACGCAGTATTTT.

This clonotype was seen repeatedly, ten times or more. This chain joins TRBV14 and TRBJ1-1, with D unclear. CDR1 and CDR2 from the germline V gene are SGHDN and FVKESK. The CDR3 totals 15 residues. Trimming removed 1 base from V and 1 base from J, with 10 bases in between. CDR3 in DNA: TGTGCCAGCAGCCAAGCGGGAGGTGCGAACACTGAAGCTTTCTTT. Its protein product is CASSQAGGANTEAFF. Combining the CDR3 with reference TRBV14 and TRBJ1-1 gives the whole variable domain EAGVTQFPSHSVIEKGQTVTLRCDPISGHDNLYWYRRVMGKEIKFLLHFVKESKQDESGMPNNRFLAERTGGTYSTLKVQPAELEDSGVYFCASSQAGGANTEAFFGQGTRLTVV.

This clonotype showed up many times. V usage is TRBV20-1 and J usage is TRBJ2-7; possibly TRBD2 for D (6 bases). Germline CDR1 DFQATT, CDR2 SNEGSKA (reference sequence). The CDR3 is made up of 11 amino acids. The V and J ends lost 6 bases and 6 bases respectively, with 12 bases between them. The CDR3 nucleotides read TGCAGTGCCGCGGCGGGGCCCGAGCAGTACTTC. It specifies CSAAAGPEQYF.

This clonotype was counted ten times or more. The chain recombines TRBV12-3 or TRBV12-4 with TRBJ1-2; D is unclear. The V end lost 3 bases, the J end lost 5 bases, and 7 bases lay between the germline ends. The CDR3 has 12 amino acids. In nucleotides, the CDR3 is TGTGCCAGCAGTTTGTCCTCTTATGGCTACACCTTC. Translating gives CASSLSSYGYTF.

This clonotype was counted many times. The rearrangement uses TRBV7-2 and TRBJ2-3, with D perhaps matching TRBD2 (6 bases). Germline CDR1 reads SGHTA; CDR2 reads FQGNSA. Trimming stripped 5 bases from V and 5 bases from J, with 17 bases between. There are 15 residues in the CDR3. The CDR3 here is CASSPWGELGDTQYF. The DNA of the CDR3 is TGTGCCAGCAGCCCCTGGGGGGAGTTGGGAGATACGCAGTATTTT.

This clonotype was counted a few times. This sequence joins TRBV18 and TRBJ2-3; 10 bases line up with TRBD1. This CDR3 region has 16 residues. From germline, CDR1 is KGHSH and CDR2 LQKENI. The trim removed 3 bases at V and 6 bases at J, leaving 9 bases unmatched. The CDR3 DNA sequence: TGTGCCAGCTCACCTCCTGGACAGGGGGGGAGTGATACGCAGTATTTT. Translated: CASSPPGQGGSDTQYF.

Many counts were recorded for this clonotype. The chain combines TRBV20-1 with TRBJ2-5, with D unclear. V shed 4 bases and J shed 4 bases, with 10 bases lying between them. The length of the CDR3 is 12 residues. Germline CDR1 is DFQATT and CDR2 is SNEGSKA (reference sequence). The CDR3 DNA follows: TGCAGTGCTACCCCGAGCGTAGAGACCCAGTACTTC. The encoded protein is CSATPSVETQYF.